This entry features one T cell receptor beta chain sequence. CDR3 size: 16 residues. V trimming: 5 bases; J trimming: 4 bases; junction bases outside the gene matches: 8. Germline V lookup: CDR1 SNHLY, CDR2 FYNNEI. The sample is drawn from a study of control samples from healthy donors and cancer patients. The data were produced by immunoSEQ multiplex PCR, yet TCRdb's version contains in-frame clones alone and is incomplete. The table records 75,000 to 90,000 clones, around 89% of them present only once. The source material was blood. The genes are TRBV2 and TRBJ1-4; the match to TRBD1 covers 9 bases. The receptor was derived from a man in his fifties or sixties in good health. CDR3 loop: CASSLGTGSRNEKLFF. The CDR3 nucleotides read TGTGCCAGCAGTCTAGGGACAGGGTCCCGTAATGAAAAACTGTTTTTT.